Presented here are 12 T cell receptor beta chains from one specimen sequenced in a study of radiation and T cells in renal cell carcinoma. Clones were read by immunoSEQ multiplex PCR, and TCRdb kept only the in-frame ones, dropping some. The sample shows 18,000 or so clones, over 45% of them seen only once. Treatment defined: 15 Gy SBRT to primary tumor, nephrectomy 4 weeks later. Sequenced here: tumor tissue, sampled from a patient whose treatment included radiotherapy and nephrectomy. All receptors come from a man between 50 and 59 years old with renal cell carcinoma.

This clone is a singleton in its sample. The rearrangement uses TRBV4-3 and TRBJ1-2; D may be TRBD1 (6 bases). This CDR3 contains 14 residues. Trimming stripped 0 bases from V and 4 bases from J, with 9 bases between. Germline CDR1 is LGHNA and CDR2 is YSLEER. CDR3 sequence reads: CASSQEQGSYGYTF. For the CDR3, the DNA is TGCGCCAGCAGCCAAGAACAGGGCAGCTATGGCTACACCTTC.

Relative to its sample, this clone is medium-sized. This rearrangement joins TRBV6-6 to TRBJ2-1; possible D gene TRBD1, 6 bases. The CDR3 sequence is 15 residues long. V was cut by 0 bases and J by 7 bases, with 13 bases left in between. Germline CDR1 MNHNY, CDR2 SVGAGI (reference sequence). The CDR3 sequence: CASSYSQGLWNEQFF. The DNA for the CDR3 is TGTGCCAGCAGTTACTCCCAGGGGTTGTGGAATGAGCAGTTCTTC.

The CDR3 DNA follows: TGCGCCAGCAGCTTGGTCGGCGGGGCTAACTACAATGAGCAGTTCTTC. Protein sequence: CASSLVGGANYNEQFF. The gene calls are TRBV5-1 and TRBJ2-1; tentatively, D is TRBD2 (6 bases). Germline CDR1 reads SGHRS; CDR2 reads YFSETQ. This CDR3 contains 16 residues. Deletions cut 0 bases from V and 3 bases from J, with 13 bases between.

In DNA, the CDR3 is TGTGCCAGCAGGCAGGGGACAGGGAATAGGAACTATGGCTACACCTTC. This encodes CASRQGTGNRNYGYTF. The rearrangement links TRBV11-2 to TRBJ1-2; 9 bases are shared with TRBD1. With 6 bases clipped from V and 2 bases from J, the junction kept 10 bases outside the gene matches. The CDR3 extends over 16 amino acids. Per germline, CDR1 SGHAT and CDR2 FQNNGV.

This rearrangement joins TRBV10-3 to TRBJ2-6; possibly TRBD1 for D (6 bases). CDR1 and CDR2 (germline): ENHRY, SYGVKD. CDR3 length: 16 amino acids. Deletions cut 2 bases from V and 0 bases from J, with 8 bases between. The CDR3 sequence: CAISEEQGSGANVLTF. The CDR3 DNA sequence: TGTGCCATCAGTGAGGAACAGGGCTCTGGGGCCAACGTCCTGACTTTC.

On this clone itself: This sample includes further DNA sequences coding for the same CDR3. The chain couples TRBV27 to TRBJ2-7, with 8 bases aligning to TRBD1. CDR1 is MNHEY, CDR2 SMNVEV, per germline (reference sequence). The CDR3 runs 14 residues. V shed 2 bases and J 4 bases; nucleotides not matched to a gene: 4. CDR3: CASSLQGAQYEQYF. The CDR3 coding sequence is TGTGCCAGCAGTTTACAGGGGGCTCAATACGAGCAGTACTTC.

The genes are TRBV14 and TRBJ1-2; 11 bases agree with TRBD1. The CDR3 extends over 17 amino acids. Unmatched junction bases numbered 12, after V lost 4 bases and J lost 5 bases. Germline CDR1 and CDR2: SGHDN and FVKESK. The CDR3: CASSPNLGQGALYGYTF. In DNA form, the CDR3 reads TGTGCCAGCAGCCCCAACCTCGGACAGGGGGCGCTTTATGGCTACACCTTC.

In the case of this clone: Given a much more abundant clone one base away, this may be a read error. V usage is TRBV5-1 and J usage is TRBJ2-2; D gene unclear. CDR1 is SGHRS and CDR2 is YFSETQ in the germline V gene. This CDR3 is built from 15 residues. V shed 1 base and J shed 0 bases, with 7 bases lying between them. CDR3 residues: CASSLTISNTGELFF. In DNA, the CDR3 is TGCGCCAGCAGCTTGACAATATCGAACACCGGGGAGCTGTTTTTT.

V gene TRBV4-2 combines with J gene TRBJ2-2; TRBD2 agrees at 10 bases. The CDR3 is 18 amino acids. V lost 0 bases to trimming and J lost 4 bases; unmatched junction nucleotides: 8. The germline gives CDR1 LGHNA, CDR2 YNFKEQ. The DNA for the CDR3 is TGTGCCAGCAGCCAAGATTGGCTAGCGGGGGACCCCACCGGGGAGCTGTTTTTT. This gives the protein CASSQDWLAGDPTGELFF.

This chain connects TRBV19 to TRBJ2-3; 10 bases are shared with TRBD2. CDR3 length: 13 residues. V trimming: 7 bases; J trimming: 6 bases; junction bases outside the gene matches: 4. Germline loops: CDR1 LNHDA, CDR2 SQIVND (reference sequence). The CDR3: CASKSGRGDTQYF. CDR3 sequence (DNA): TGTGCCAGTAAGAGCGGGAGGGGGGATACGCAGTATTTT.

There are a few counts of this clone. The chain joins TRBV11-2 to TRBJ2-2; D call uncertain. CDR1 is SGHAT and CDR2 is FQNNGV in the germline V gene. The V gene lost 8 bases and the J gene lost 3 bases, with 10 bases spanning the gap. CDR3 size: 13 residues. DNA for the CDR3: TGTGCCAGCGCCGACGGTGACACCGGGGAGCTGTTTTTT. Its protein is CASADGDTGELFF.

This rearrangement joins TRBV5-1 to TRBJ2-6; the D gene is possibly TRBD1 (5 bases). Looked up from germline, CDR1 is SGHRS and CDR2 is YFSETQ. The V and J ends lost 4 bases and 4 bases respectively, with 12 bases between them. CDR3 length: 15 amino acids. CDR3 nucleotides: TGCGCCAGCAGCGTGCAGGGTTCCGGGGCCAACGTCCTGACTTTC. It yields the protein CASSVQGSGANVLTF.